Following are 7 T cell receptor beta chains from one sample sequenced in a study of graft-versus-host responses after intestinal transplantation. Here immunoSEQ multiplex PCR was the method, and the copy in TCRdb shows in-frame clones only, minus some. The sample contains 35,000 to 45,000 clones, nearly 95% of which appear only once. Which antigens these TCRs recognize remains unknown. The specimen was unstimulated CD8+ T cells sorted from spleen or lymph node cells, collected before transplant. The origin of the receptors is a human donor who was the organ donor for an intestinal transplant.

This clone came up once. The rearrangement joins TRBV27 to TRBJ1-1; maybe TRBD1 (6 bases). The CDR3 runs 16 residues. Germline CDR1 and CDR2: MNHEY and SMNVEV (reference sequence). Trimming shortened V by 5 bases and J by 1 base, and 17 bases separated the two germline ends. The CDR3 spells CASSRFQGSSNTEAFF. The CDR3 DNA follows: TGTGCCAGCAGTCGGTTCCAGGGGTCTTCGAACACTGAAGCTTTCTTT.

The genes are TRBV6-5 and TRBJ1-1; no definite D call. Germline loops: CDR1 MNHEY, CDR2 SVGAGI. The CDR3 is 14 amino acids. V was clipped by 0 bases and J by 6 bases, with 11 bases between them. CDR3: CASSYSWRGAEAFF. The CDR3 DNA reads as TGTGCCAGCAGTTACTCGTGGAGAGGCGCTGAAGCTTTCTTT.

This sequence joins TRBV2 and TRBJ2-7; a possible D gene is TRBD1 (5 bases). CDR1 is SNHLY and CDR2 is FYNNEI in the germline V gene. The CDR3 sequence is 13 residues long. Trimming cost V 2 bases and J 4 bases, with 9 bases left between them. CDR3 loop: CASSEHPGYEQYF. CDR3 nucleotides: TGTGCCAGCAGTGAACATCCAGGGTACGAGCAGTACTTC.

V usage is TRBV12-5 and J usage is TRBJ1-1; D may be TRBD1 (6 bases). Germline values: CDR1 LGHNT, CDR2 FRNRAP. The CDR3 consists of 16 residues. Trimming cost V 1 base and J 10 bases, with 22 bases left between them. The CDR3 reads CASGLASGHEGYGAFF. The DNA of the CDR3 is TGTGCTAGTGGTTTGGCGTCGGGACACGAGGGCTACGGAGCTTTCTTT.

The CDR3 bases are TGTGCCAGCAGCCAAGAAGGACTTTCGCGGGGGACCTCGATCTATGGCTACACCTTC. Protein sequence: CASSQEGLSRGTSIYGYTF. The chain combines TRBV4-2 with TRBJ1-2, with D maybe TRBD1 (5 bases). Germline V gene sequence: CDR1 LGHNA, CDR2 YNFKEQ. This CDR3 has 19 amino acids. The V gene lost 0 bases and the J gene lost 4 bases, with 24 bases spanning the gap.

This chain joins TRBV13 and TRBJ2-2; a possible D gene is TRBD1 (6 bases). The V gene lost 1 base and the J gene lost 4 bases, with 13 bases spanning the gap. The germline gives CDR1 PRHDT, CDR2 FYEKMQ (reference sequence). There are 16 residues in the CDR3. The CDR3 nucleotides are TGTGCCAGCAGCTTAGAGGCAGGGGCAATCACCGGGGAGCTGTTTTTT. Its translation: CASSLEAGAITGELFF.

This sequence joins TRBV9 and TRBJ2-6; unclear D gene. V lost 4 bases to trimming and J lost 0 bases, with 8 bases between them. This CDR3 is 15 amino acids long. From germline, CDR1 is SGDLS and CDR2 YYNGEE. CDR3 sequence: CASSQRSSGANVLTF. CDR3 nucleotides: TGTGCCAGCAGCCAAAGGAGCTCTGGGGCCAACGTCCTGACTTTC.